This T cell receptor beta chain was identified during a study of OX40 agonist ivuxolimab in advanced cancers. To note about this clone: Its antigen is unidentified.

The V gene lost 7 bases and the J gene lost 1 base, with 4 bases spanning the gap. Germline assignment: CDR1 SGHTA and CDR2 FQGNSA. This CDR3 has 11 amino acids. The repertoire was sequenced with immunoSEQ multiplex PCR; TCRdb's copy has only in-frame clones and lacks some. The sample records 70,000 or so clones, 80% to 90% being singletons. Study results and limitations: The CD4+ and CD8+ T cells in the blood had expanded clonally by week 6 at 0.1 to 3.0 mg/kg.

The chain combines TRBV7-2 with TRBJ2-5, with D hard to call. The sequence was obtained from an adult with an advanced solid tumor such as melanoma, head and neck, liver or kidney cancer. Material: CD4+ or CD8+ T cells sorted from blood, obtained in a trial of the OX40 agonist ivuxolimab. The CDR3 loop reads CASTAQETQYF. As DNA, the CDR3 is TGTGCCAGCACCGCCCAAGAGACCCAGTACTTC. The variable domain in full, completed from reference TRBV7-2 and TRBJ2-5, reads GAGVSQSPSNKVTEKGKDVELRCDPISGHTALYWYRQSLGQGLEFLIYFQGNSAPDKSGLPSDRFSAERTGGSVSTLTIQRTQQEDSAVYLCASTAQETQYFGPGTRLLVL.